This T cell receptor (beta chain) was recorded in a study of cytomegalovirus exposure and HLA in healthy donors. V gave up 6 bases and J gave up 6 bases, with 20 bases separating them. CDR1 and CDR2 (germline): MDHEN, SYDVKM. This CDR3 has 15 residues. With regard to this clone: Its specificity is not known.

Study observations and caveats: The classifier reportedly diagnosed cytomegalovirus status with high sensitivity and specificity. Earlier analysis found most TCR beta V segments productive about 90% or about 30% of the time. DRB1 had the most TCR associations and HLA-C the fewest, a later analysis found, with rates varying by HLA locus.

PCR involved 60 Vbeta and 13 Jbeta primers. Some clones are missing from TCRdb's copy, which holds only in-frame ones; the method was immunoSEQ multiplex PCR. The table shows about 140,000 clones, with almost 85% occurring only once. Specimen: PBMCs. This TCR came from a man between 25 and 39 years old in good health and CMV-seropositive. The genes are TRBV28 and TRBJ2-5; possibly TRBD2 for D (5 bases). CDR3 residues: CASSLALMDGKTQYF. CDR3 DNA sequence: TGTGCCAGCAGCCTTGCACTAATGGACGGGAAGACCCAGTACTTC.